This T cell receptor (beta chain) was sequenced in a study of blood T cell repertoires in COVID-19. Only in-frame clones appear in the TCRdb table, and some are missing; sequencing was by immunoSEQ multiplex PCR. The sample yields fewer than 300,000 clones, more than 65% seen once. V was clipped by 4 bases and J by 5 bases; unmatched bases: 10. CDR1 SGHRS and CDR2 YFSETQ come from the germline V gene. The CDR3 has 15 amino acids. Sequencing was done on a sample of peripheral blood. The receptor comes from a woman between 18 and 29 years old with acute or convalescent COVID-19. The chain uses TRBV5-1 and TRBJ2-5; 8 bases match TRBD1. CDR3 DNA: TGCGCCAGCAGCCCCTTTCAGGGGGCCGGGGAGACCCAGTACTTC. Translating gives CASSPFQGAGETQYF.